This T cell receptor (beta chain) was sequenced in a study of tumor and adjacent non-tumor tissue in lung cancer. TCRbeta libraries were built with three rounds of nested PCR, modified from ARM-PCR. A single record per CDR3 protein comes from TCRdb applying MiXCR to the multiplex PCR reads. The sample lists over 110,000 distinct CDR3 sequences; approximately 66% were seen once. The germline V gene has CDR1 MNHEY and CDR2 SVGEGT. This CDR3 has 16 residues. Points from the study as a whole: Top 100 clones took a larger repertoire share in normal lung. Shorter survival was associated with higher TCR diversity in tumors.

In its sample, this clonotype was seen once. Its antigen is still unknown. Relative to the germline gene, one junction end is altered; a read error may explain this. RNA was extracted from bulk tissue without any cell sorting. This chain connects TRBV6-2 or TRBV6-3 to TRBJ2-2; 8 bases line up with TRBD1. The sample comprised lung tumor tissue. The receptor was derived from a man between 60 and 75 years old with small cell lung cancer. Here the CDR3 DNA reads TGTGCCAGCATTTACGCGGGGCAGGGGGCTGCCGGGGAGCTATTTTTT. Translating it yields CASIYAGQGAAGELFF.